The 5 T cell receptor beta chains reported below all come from one sample, sequenced in a study of blood T cells in healthy people across ages (dated by TCRdb to the mid-2010s). The receptor library was made with 5' RACE. The second PCR ran for roughly 7 to 11 cycles and used a J-beta primer mix along with a sample-barcoded 5' primer. TCRdb trimmed public reads at Q25 via fastp, called clones via MiXCR and kept in-frame beta chains. Duplicate CDR3 protein sequences are folded into a single record with the most common DNA and genes. In this sample the table shows around 2 million distinct CDR3 sequences, about two fifths of which occur a single time. 23% of the sample is taken by the ten largest. The sample consisted of blood. The origin of the receptors is a human donor in good health.

This sequence joins TRBV4-3 and TRBJ2-1; TRBD2 matches at 7 bases. The V segment lost 0 bases and the J segment 4 bases; nucleotides outside the gene matches: 9. This CDR3 has 17 residues. CDR1 LGHNA and CDR2 YSLEER come from the germline V gene. The CDR3 DNA reads as TGCGCCAGCAGCCAAGATCGGTTTGGACTAGGATACAATGAGCAGTTCTTC. Translated: CASSQDRFGLGYNEQFF.

This clonotype was recorded a few times. The CDR3 DNA is TGTGCCAGCAGCTTGGGCTCATCGTTCTATGGCTACACCTTC. Its protein is CASSLGSSFYGYTF. The V gene is TRBV5-4, the J gene TRBJ1-2; D not certain. CDR3 length: 14 amino acids. Trimming removed 0 bases at V and 4 bases at J, with 10 bases between. The germline V gene has CDR1 SGHNT and CDR2 YYREEE (reference sequence).

This clonotype was seen a handful of times. The chain recombines TRBV7-9 with TRBJ2-1; maybe TRBD2 (5 bases). Trimming took off 4 bases at V and 0 bases at J, with 16 bases between the two ends. The CDR3 loop spans 17 amino acids. Germline-derived CDR1 and CDR2 are SEHNR and FQNEAQ (reference sequence). The CDR3 nucleotides read TGTGCCAGCAGCTCCGCCGGAGGTCCGAGCTCCTACAATGAGCAGTTCTTC. Translating it yields CASSSAGGPSSYNEQFF.

This chain connects TRBV7-3 to TRBJ2-2; 8 bases agree with TRBD2. The V segment lost 1 base and the J segment 6 bases; nucleotides outside the gene matches: 4. This CDR3 has 15 amino acids. Germline loops: CDR1 SGHTA, CDR2 FQGTGA. Here the CDR3 reads CASSLSRGGAGELFF. The CDR3 nucleotides read TGTGCCAGCAGCTTAAGTCGGGGGGGCGCCGGGGAGCTGTTTTTT.

The chain links TRBV20-1 to TRBJ2-5; 9 nucleotides align to TRBD1. Matching the DNA end better, TRBJ2-7 makes the J call doubtful. Germline loops: CDR1 DFQATT, CDR2 SNEGSKA (reference sequence). This CDR3 comprises 13 residues. The CDR3 DNA reads TGCAGTGCGGGACCGGGACAGGGTACCGAGCAGTACTTC. Protein product: CSAGPGQGTEQYF.